This T cell receptor beta chain was found in a study of OX40 agonist ivuxolimab in advanced cancers. General study findings and limits: Normalized T-cell clonal expansion was also low in a subset of nonresponders. Antigens targeted by the expanded peripheral T cells were not determined.

TCRdb's copy holds only in-frame clones and misses some; the assay was immunoSEQ multiplex PCR. The sample includes some 77,000 clones, 85% to 95% seen only once; the top ten take 0.32%. Points on this clone: The antigen is not known.

The germline V gene encodes CDR1 MDHEN and CDR2 SYDVKM. The CDR3 is made up of 14 amino acids. The source is an adult with an advanced solid tumor such as melanoma, head and neck, liver or kidney cancer. The sequencing here drew on CD4+ or CD8+ T cells sorted from blood, taken in a trial of the OX40 agonist ivuxolimab. The chain joins TRBV28 to TRBJ2-5, with a weak D call TRBD2 (6 bases). The better agreement between TRBJ2-7 and the DNA end casts doubt on the J call. CDR3 sequence reads: CASSLAGKRYEQYF. In DNA form, the CDR3 reads TGTGCCAGCAGTTTAGCGGGGAAGCGCTACGAGCAGTACTTC.